The 11 T cell receptor beta chains reported below all come from one sample, sequenced in a study of graft-versus-host responses after intestinal transplantation. Antigens of these TCRs are unknown. Using immunoSEQ multiplex PCR, the repertoire was profiled, and TCRdb retains in-frame clones only, with some absent. The sample yields 75,000 to 90,000 clones, approximately 88% seen once. The specimen comprised unstimulated CD4+ T cells sorted from spleen or lymph node cells, sampled before intestinal transplant. The receptors stem from a human donor who received an intestinal transplant.

This chain uses TRBV28 with TRBJ1-5, with TRBD1 matching over 8 bases. The CDR3 length is 13 residues. The germline CDR1 and CDR2 sequences are MDHEN and SYDVKM. CDR3 sequence (DNA): TGTGGGGTAGAGGGACAGGCTAATCAGCCCCAGCATTTT. Amino acid sequence: CGVEGQANQPQHF.

This chain uses TRBV28 with TRBJ1-1; 7 positions match TRBD1. Germline CDR1 and CDR2: MDHEN and SYDVKM. The CDR3 runs 13 residues. J gave up 5 bases and V 7 bases, and 7 bases lay outside the gene matches. The CDR3 here is CASTMPRGTEAFF. Here the CDR3 DNA reads TGTGCCAGCACCATGCCCAGGGGGACTGAAGCTTTCTTT.

Concerning this clone: The same CDR3 arises from other DNA sequences in this sample as well. The genes are TRBV27 and TRBJ2-3; 9 nucleotides agree with TRBD1. The V gene end was trimmed by 5 bases and the J gene end by 0 bases; junction bases not matched to a gene: 9. CDR3 length: 17 amino acids. Germline loops: CDR1 MNHEY, CDR2 SMNVEV (reference sequence). CDR3 in DNA: TGTGCCAGCAGTACTTCCTACAGGGGGCCTAGCACAGATACGCAGTATTTT. Protein: CASSTSYRGPSTDTQYF.

The chain is built from TRBV29-1 and TRBJ2-7, with 7 nucleotides matching TRBD1. From germline, CDR1 is SQVTM and CDR2 ANQGSEA. V lost 7 bases and J lost 5; bases outside the gene matches: 20. This CDR3 is 16 amino acids long. For the CDR3, the DNA is TGCAGCGCCAAATTCGTCGGACAGGTAGGGTCAGACGAGCAGTACTTC. Amino acid sequence: CSAKFVGQVGSDEQYF.

The chain employs TRBV7-8 and TRBJ2-7; 7 bases map to TRBD1. Germline assignment: CDR1 SGHVS and CDR2 FQNEAQ. J lost 2 bases, V lost 3 bases, and 10 bases had no gene match. The CDR3 runs to 16 residues. The CDR3 coding sequence is TGTGCCAGCAGCTTTAAACAGGGGCCGTCCCCCTACGAGCAGTACTTC. Protein product: CASSFKQGPSPYEQYF.

This chain uses TRBV6-1 with TRBJ1-2, with 7 bases aligning to TRBD1. J lost 4 bases, V lost 1 base, and 3 bases had no gene match. Per the germline V gene, CDR1 is MNHNS and CDR2 is SASEGT. CDR3 length: 14 residues. The CDR3 coding sequence is TGTGCCAGCAGTGAAGACGGGACAGTCTATGGCTACACCTTC. Translation: CASSEDGTVYGYTF.

This chain links TRBV5-5 with TRBJ1-4, with D uncertain. V shed 5 bases and J shed 4 bases, with 6 bases lying between them. CDR1 is SGHKS and CDR2 is YYEKEE in the germline V gene (reference sequence). This CDR3 region has 12 residues. The DNA for the CDR3 is TGTGCCAGCAGTCGGTTTAATGAAAAACTGTTTTTT. Its protein product is CASSRFNEKLFF.

Here the CDR3 reads CASSVELEGSTQYF. Here the CDR3 DNA reads TGTGCCAGCAGCGTAGAATTGGAGGGCTCTACGCAGTATTTT. V gene TRBV9 combines with J gene TRBJ2-3; a possible D gene is TRBD2 (6 bases). Trimming pared 0 bases from V and 8 bases from J, leaving 13 bases between. CDR1 SGDLS and CDR2 YYNGEE come from the germline V gene. This CDR3 is built from 14 residues.

The V call is TRBV5-4, the J call TRBJ1-1; tentative D call: TRBD1 (5 bases). Germline CDR1 and CDR2: SGHNT and YYREEE (reference sequence). V was trimmed by 4 bases and J by 0 bases, leaving 13 bases between them. The CDR3 totals 15 residues. The CDR3 DNA reads as TGTGCCAGCAGCCCCCTCGGGACTCTGAACACTGAAGCTTTCTTT. Translated: CASSPLGTLNTEAFF.

This chain uses TRBV18 with TRBJ2-5; 11 bases fit TRBD2. The germline V gene encodes CDR1 KGHSH and CDR2 LQKENI. CDR3 length: 17 amino acids. J was trimmed by 6 bases and V by 3 bases; bases with no gene match: 12. As DNA, the CDR3 is TGTGCCAGCTCACCTCTACCCTTAGCGGGAGGGCCGAAGACCCAGTACTTC. Translation gives CASSPLPLAGGPKTQYF.

The chain joins TRBV28 to TRBJ1-6, with a weak D call TRBD1 (5 bases). Germline lookup yields CDR1 MDHEN and CDR2 SYDVKM. The CDR3 loop spans 17 amino acids. V lost 6 bases and J 8 bases, leaving 23 bases between the germline ends. This CDR3 is CASSPILTVKAYSPLHF. The DNA for the CDR3 is TGTGCCAGCAGCCCAATCTTGACAGTGAAAGCTTATTCACCCCTCCACTTT.